The 16 T cell receptor beta chains given below trace back to one sample, sequenced in a study of blood T cell repertoires in COVID-19. Data came from immunoSEQ multiplex PCR; TCRdb stores just in-frame clones and leaves some out. In the table there are 200,000 to 300,000 clones, 80% to 90% of which are singletons. Input material: PBMCs or T cells enriched from blood (not recorded which). These receptors were collected from a woman aged 25 to 39 with acute COVID-19.

This clone was detected only a few times. The J gene is TRBJ1-1, the V gene TRBV10-2, with a tentative D call TRBD1 (5 bases). V was clipped by 1 base and J by 1 base, with 10 bases between them. CDR1 WSHSY and CDR2 SAAADI come from the germline V gene. The CDR3 length is 15 residues. The chain's CDR3 is CASSEFVQGNTEAFF. CDR3 DNA: TGCGCCAGCAGTGAGTTCGTTCAGGGGAACACTGAAGCTTTCTTT.

The CDR3 reads CASSQSGLTASGNTIYF. The CDR3 coding sequence is TGTGCCAGCAGCCAATCTGGGTTGACAGCCTCTGGAAACACCATATATTTT. J is TRBJ1-3 and V is TRBV16; maybe TRBD1 (5 bases). Germline V lookup: CDR1 KGHSY, CDR2 FQNENV. Trimming removed 0 bases from V and 0 bases from J, with 12 bases in between. The CDR3 extends over 17 amino acids. The variable domain in full, completed from reference TRBV16 and TRBJ1-3, reads GEEVAQTPKHLVRGEGQKAKLYCAPIKGHSYVFWYQQVLKNEFKFLISFQNENVFDETGMPKERFSAKCLPNSPCSLEIQATKLEDSAVYFCASSQSGLTASGNTIYFGEGSWLTVV.

Remarks on this clone: The sample carries other DNA sequences with the same CDR3. The chain employs TRBV5-1 and TRBJ1-1; maybe TRBD1 (5 bases). This CDR3 has 13 residues. The V gene's germline CDR1 is SGHRS and CDR2 YFSETQ. Between the trimmed V and J ends, which lost 0 bases and 4 bases, there was a span of 7 bases. The CDR3 loop reads CASSLERGTEAFF. The CDR3 bases are TGCGCCAGCAGCTTGGAAAGGGGCACTGAAGCTTTCTTT.

J is TRBJ2-7 and V is TRBV15; 7 nucleotides match TRBD1. This CDR3 spans 16 amino acids. Germline assignment: CDR1 LNHNV and CDR2 YYDKDF (reference sequence). V was pared by 5 bases and J by 3 bases, with 13 bases of the junction left unmatched. CDR3 loop: CATSLARGQAIYEQYF. The DNA of the CDR3 is TGTGCCACCAGCTTGGCGAGAGGACAGGCGATCTACGAGCAGTACTTC.

The chain has TRBV27 and TRBJ1-5; D gene uncertain. The CDR3 loop spans 14 amino acids. V was clipped by 2 bases and J by 3 bases, with 8 bases between them. Germline values: CDR1 MNHEY, CDR2 SMNVEV (reference sequence). CDR3 sequence reads: CASSLGGPNQPQHF. In DNA form, the CDR3 reads TGTGCCAGCAGTTTAGGAGGGCCCAATCAGCCCCAGCATTTT.

This chain connects TRBV10-3 to TRBJ1-2, with 10 bases identical to TRBD1. V gave up 7 bases and J gave up 7 bases; unmatched junction bases: 9. This CDR3 contains 14 residues. Germline CDR1 ENHRY, CDR2 SYGVKD. As DNA, the CDR3 is TGTGCCATCATGGCTTTGGGACAGGGGCCTGGCTACACCTTC. This translates into CAIMALGQGPGYTF.

The V and J genes are TRBV2 and TRBJ1-2; 8 bases are shared with TRBD1. Per the germline V gene, CDR1 is SNHLY and CDR2 is FYNNEI. The junction had 7 bases not matched to a gene; V was cut back by 2 bases and J by 5 bases. The length of the CDR3 is 15 residues. CDR3 DNA: TGTGCCAGCAGTGAAAGGGGAACAGGGGGATATGGCTACACCTTC. Protein: CASSERGTGGYGYTF.

The chain combines TRBV19 with TRBJ2-2; D is possibly TRBD1 (8 bases). From germline, CDR1 is LNHDA and CDR2 SQIVND (reference sequence). Trimming cost V 3 bases and J 4 bases, with 12 bases left between them. This CDR3 has 15 residues. The CDR3 reads CASSMDREGTGELFF. CDR3 sequence (DNA): TGTGCCAGTAGTATGGACAGGGAGGGCACCGGGGAGCTGTTTTTT.

This chain connects TRBV12-5 to TRBJ1-2; D may be TRBD1 (6 bases). The CDR3 has 14 residues. V was pared by 8 bases and J by 7 bases, with 20 bases between. CDR1 LGHNT and CDR2 FRNRAP come from the germline V gene. The CDR3 coding sequence is TGTGCTAGTCCCCGGGTCGGGCGGGGGGCTGGCTACACCTTC. It specifies CASPRVGRGAGYTF.

The chain uses TRBV27 and TRBJ2-7; D is unresolved. Trimming cost V 6 bases and J 0 bases, with 12 bases left between them. Germline lookup yields CDR1 MNHEY and CDR2 SMNVEV (reference sequence). This CDR3 contains 14 residues. The CDR3 nucleotides read TGTGCCAGCAGCCTAAAGTCTAGCTCCTACGAGCAGTACTTC. Its protein is CASSLKSSSYEQYF.

J is TRBJ1-4 and V is TRBV19, with 10 bases lining up with TRBD1. Germline V gives CDR1 LNHDA, CDR2 SQIVND (reference sequence). V dropped 1 base and J dropped 7; count of bases not matched to a gene: 6. There are 16 residues in the CDR3. CDR3 sequence: CASSIVGTGDSEKLFF. CDR3 nucleotides: TGTGCCAGTAGTATAGTGGGGACAGGGGATAGTGAAAAACTGTTTTTT.

This chain connects TRBV6-2 or TRBV6-3 to TRBJ1-6; TRBD1 might be the D (5 bases). V lost 0 bases and J 5 bases, leaving 20 bases between the germline ends. The germline gives CDR1 MNHEY, CDR2 SVGEGT. The CDR3 sequence is 19 residues long. This chain's CDR3 is CASSYSMDTGGYHNSPLHF. CDR3 coding DNA: TGTGCCAGCAGTTACTCGATGGATACGGGGGGGTACCATAATTCACCCCTCCACTTT.

The rearrangement links TRBV20-1 to TRBJ2-1, with D uncertain. The CDR3 length is 15 residues. In germline, CDR1 is DFQATT, CDR2 SNEGSKA (reference sequence). The V end was cut by 3 bases, the J end by 4 bases, with 16 bases between. The chain's CDR3 is CSASEPRMVYNEQFF. CDR3 DNA sequence: TGCAGTGCTAGTGAGCCTAGAATGGTATACAATGAGCAGTTCTTC.

The J gene is TRBJ2-1, the V gene TRBV6-4; possible D gene TRBD1, 5 bases. V was shortened by 6 bases and J by 2 bases, with 14 bases between the two germline ends. The germline V gene has CDR1 MRHNA and CDR2 SNTAGT. The CDR3 is made up of 15 amino acids. DNA for the CDR3: TGTGCCAGCAGGGCCTCAGGGCCTGCCTACAATGAGCAGTTCTTC. Protein product: CASRASGPAYNEQFF.

The J gene is TRBJ2-5, the V gene TRBV4-2, with 8 bases aligning to TRBD1. Germline V CDR1 and CDR2: LGHNA, YNFKEQ. The junction had 12 bases not matched to a gene; V was cut back by 8 bases and J by 7 bases. The CDR3 length is 14 residues. In nucleotides, the CDR3 is TGTGCCAGCGCGCCCCCGGACAGGGCTGGGACCCAGTACTTC. It encodes CASAPPDRAGTQYF.

The V gene is TRBV6-6, the J gene TRBJ1-4; 11 bases fit TRBD1. V was pared by 2 bases and J by 4 bases, with 0 bases of the junction left unmatched. Germline assignment: CDR1 MNHNY and CDR2 SVGAGI (reference sequence). This CDR3 comprises 15 residues. The CDR3 coding sequence is TGTGCCAGCAGTTACGGGACAGGGGGTAATGAAAAACTGTTTTTT. This sequence encodes CASSYGTGGNEKLFF.